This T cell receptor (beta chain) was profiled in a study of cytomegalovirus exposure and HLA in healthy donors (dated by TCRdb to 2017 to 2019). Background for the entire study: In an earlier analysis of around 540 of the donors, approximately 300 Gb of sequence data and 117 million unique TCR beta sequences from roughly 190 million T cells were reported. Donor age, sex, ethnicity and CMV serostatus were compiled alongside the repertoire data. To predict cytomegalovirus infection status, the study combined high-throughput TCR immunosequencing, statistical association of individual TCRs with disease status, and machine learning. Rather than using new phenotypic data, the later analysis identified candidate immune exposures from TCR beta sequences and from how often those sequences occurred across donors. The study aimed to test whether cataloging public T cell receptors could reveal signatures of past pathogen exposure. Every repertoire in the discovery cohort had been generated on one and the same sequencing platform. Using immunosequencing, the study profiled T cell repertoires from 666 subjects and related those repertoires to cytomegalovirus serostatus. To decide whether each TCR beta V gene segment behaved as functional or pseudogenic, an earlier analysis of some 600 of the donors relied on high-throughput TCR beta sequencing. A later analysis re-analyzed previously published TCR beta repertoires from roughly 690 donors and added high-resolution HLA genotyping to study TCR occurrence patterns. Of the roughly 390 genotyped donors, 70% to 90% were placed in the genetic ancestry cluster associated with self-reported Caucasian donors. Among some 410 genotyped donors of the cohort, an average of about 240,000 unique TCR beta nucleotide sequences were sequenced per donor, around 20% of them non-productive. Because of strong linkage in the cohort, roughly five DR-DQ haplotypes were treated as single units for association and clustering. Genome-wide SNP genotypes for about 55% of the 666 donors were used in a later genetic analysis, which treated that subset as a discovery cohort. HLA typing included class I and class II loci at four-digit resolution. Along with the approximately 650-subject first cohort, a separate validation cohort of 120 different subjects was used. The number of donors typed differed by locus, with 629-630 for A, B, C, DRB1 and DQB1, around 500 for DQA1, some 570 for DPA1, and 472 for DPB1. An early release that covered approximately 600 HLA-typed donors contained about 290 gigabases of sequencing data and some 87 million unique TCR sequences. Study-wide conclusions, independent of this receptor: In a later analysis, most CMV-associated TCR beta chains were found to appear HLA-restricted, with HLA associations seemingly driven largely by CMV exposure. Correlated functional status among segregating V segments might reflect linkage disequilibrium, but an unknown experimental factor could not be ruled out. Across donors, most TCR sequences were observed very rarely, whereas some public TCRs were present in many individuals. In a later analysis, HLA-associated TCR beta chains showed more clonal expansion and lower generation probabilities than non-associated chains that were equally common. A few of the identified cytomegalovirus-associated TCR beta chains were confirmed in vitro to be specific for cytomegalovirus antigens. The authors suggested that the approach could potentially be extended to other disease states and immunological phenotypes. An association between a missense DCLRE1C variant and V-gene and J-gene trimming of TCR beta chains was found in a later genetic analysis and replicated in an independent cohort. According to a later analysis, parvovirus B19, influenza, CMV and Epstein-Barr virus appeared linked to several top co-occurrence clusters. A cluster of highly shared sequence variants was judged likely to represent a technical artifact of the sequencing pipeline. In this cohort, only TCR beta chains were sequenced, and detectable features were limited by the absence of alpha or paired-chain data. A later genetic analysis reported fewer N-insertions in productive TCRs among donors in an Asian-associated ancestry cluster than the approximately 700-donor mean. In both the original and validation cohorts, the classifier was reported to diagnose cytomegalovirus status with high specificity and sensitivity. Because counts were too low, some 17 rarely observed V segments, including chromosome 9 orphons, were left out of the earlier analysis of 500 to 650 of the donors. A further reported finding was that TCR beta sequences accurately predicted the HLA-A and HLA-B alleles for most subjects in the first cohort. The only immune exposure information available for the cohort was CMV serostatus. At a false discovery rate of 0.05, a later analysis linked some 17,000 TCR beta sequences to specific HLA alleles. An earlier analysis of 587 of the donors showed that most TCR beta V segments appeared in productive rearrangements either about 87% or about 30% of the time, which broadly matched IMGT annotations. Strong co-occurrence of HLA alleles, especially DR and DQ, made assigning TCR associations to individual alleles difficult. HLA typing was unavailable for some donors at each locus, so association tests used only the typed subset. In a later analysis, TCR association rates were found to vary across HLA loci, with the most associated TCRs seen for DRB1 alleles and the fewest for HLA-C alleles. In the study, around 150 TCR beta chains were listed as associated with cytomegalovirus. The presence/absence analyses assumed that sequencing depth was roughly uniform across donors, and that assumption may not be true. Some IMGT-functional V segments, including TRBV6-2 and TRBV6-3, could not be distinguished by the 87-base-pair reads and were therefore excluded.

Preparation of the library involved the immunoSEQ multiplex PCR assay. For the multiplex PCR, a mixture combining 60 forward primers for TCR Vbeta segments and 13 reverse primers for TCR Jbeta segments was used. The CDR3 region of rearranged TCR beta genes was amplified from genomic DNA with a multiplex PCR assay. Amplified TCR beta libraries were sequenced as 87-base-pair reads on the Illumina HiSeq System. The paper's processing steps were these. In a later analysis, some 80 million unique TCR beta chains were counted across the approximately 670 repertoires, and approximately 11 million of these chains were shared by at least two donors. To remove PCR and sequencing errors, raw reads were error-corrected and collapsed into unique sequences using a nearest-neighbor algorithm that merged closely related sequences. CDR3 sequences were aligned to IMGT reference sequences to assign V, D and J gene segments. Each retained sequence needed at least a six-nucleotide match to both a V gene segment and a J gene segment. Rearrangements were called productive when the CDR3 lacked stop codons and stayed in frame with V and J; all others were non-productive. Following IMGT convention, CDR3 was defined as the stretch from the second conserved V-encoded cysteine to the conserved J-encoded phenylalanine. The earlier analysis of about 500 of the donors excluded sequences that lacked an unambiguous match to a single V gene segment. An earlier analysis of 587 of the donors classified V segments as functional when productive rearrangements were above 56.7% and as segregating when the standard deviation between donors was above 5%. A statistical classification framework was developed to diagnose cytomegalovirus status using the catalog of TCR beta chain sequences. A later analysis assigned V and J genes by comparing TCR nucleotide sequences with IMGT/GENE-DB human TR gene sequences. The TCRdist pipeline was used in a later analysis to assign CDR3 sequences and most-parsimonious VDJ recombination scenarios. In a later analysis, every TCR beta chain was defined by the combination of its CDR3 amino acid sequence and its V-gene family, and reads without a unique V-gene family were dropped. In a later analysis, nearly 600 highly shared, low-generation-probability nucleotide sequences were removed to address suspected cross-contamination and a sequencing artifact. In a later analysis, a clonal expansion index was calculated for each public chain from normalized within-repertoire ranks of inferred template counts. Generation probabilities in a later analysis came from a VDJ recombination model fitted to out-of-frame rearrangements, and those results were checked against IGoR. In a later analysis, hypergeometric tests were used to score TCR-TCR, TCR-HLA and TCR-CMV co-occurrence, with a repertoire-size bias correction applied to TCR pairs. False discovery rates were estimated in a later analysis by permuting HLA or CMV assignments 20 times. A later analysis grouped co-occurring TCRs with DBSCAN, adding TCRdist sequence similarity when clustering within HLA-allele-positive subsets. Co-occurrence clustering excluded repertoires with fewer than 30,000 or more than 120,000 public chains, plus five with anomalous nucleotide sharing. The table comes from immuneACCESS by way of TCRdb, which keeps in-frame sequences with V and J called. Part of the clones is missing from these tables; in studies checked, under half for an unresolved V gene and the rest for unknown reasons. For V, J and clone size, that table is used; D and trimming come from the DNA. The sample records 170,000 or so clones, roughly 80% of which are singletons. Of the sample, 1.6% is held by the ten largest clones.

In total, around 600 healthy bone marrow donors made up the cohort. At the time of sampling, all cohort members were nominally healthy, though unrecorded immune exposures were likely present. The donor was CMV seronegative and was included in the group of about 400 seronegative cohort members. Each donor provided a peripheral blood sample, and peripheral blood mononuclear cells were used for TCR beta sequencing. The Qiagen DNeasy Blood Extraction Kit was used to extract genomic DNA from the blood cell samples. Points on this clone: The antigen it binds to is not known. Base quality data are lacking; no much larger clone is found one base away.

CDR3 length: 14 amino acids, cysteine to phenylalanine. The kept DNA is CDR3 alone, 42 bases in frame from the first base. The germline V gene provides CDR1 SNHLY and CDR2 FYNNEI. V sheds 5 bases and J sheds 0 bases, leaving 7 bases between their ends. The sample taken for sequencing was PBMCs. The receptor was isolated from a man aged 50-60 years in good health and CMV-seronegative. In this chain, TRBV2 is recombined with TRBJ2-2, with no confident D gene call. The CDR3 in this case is CASSWATNTGELFF. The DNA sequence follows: TGTGCCAGCAGTTGGGCTACGAACACCGGGGAGCTGTTTTTT.